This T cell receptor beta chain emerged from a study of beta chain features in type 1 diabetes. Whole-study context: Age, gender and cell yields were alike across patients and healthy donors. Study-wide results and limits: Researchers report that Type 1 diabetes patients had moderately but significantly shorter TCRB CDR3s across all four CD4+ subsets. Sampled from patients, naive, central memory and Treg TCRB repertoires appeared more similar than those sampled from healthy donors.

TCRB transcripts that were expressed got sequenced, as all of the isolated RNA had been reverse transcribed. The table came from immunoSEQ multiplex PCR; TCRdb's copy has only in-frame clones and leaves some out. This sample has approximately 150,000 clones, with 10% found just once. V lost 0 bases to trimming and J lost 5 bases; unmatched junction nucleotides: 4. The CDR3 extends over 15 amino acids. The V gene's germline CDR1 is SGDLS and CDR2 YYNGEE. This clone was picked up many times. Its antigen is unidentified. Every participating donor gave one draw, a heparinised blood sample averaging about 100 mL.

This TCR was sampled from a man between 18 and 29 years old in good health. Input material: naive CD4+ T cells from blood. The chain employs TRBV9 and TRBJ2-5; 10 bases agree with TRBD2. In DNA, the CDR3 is TGTGCCAGCAGCGTAGTGTCTAGCGGGGGCGAGACCCAGTACTTC. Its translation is CASSVVSSGGETQYF.